The next 14 T cell receptor beta chains were all read from a single sample in a study of shared clonotypes between healthy human individuals. Only in-frame clones appear in the TCRdb table, and some are missing; sequencing was by immunoSEQ multiplex PCR. The repertoire includes about 510,000 clones, 90% to 96% of them detected once, and 0.06% sits in the top ten. The sample taken for sequencing was naive CD4+ T cells sorted from blood. Subset defined: CD45RA+ positively selected. The receptors come from a woman in her 30s in good health.

This clone came up a few times. This sequence joins TRBV10-3 and TRBJ2-7, with 10 bases fitting TRBD2. The ends lost 2 bases at V and 4 bases at J; junction bases unmatched: 2. Germline V gene lookup returns CDR1 ENHRY and CDR2 SYGVKD. This CDR3 is 14 amino acids long. The CDR3 region is CAISELAGVYEQYF. DNA of the CDR3: TGTGCCATCAGTGAGCTAGCGGGAGTATACGAGCAGTACTTC.

The chain links TRBV30 to TRBJ2-2; tentatively, D is TRBD2 (5 bases). Trimming took off 2 bases at V and 6 bases at J, with 16 bases between the two ends. This CDR3 is built from 15 residues. Germline CDR1 is GTSNPN and CDR2 is SVGIG (reference sequence). CDR3 region: CAWSRGSPGAGELFF. DNA of the CDR3: TGTGCCTGGAGTCGTGGCAGCCCCGGGGCCGGGGAGCTGTTTTTT.

The chain carries TRBV6-1 and TRBJ2-5; D remains unclear. Trimming left V 1 base short and J 5 bases short, with 8 bases between. The CDR3 spans 13 residues. CDR1 is MNHNS, CDR2 SASEGT, per germline. The CDR3 bases are TGTGCCAGCAGTGAAGGGGCCTATGAGACCCAGTACTTC. Translating it yields CASSEGAYETQYF.

The chain uses TRBV27 and TRBJ2-7; TRBD1 agrees at 7 bases. V lost 2 bases to trimming and J lost 6 bases; unmatched junction nucleotides: 4. Germline V lookup: CDR1 MNHEY, CDR2 SMNVEV (reference sequence). CDR3 size: 13 residues. The CDR3 is CASSLTGEGEQYF. The CDR3 bases are TGTGCCAGCAGTTTAACAGGGGAAGGCGAGCAGTACTTC.

The chain links TRBV6-1 to TRBJ1-2; no definite D call. CDR3 length: 12 residues. The germline gives CDR1 MNHNS, CDR2 SASEGT. V gave up 4 bases and J gave up 4 bases, with 7 bases separating them. CDR3 protein: CASSARLYGYTF. In nucleotides, the CDR3 is TGTGCCAGCAGTGCCCGACTCTATGGCTACACCTTC.

Written as DNA, the CDR3 is TGTGCCAGCTCACCCTCTCGACAGGGGGTCTTCTACGAGCAGTACTTC. Residues: CASSPSRQGVFYEQYF. This chain connects TRBV18 to TRBJ2-7, with 9 bases identical to TRBD1. This CDR3 spans 16 amino acids. Trimming cost V 3 bases and J 3 bases; bases outside gene matches: 9. Looked up from germline, CDR1 is KGHSH and CDR2 is LQKENI.

CDR3 sequence (DNA): TGTGCCAGCATTCTACCCCTGACGGAGCCAGAGCAGTACTTC. Translating gives CASILPLTEPEQYF. This chain connects TRBV27 to TRBJ2-7; D is unresolved. Germline V gives CDR1 MNHEY, CDR2 SMNVEV (reference sequence). Between the trimmed V and J ends, which lost 7 bases and 7 bases, there was a span of 20 bases. The CDR3 runs to 14 residues.

The J gene is TRBJ2-1, the V gene TRBV10-3; D not resolved. CDR3 length equals 16 residues. V lost 0 bases, J lost 2 bases, and 11 bases lay in between. CDR1 and CDR2 from the germline V gene are ENHRY and SYGVKD. The CDR3 coding sequence is TGTGCCATCAGTGAGTCTGGCTCGTTCACCTACAATGAGCAGTTCTTC. As protein: CAISESGSFTYNEQFF.

This sequence joins TRBV7-2 and TRBJ2-1; 8 bases are a match to TRBD2. Unmatched junction bases numbered 12, after V lost 5 bases and J lost 9 bases. This CDR3 region has 15 residues. Per the germline V gene, CDR1 is SGHTA and CDR2 is FQGNSA. The CDR3 reads CASSQPGGRSLEQFF. For the CDR3, the DNA is TGTGCCAGCAGCCAACCTGGCGGGAGGTCACTTGAGCAGTTCTTC.

The chain is built from TRBV10-3 and TRBJ2-5; D is perhaps TRBD1 (7 bases). The J call may be in error: the DNA end matches TRBJ2-7 better. Germline CDR1 reads ENHRY; CDR2 reads SYGVKD. The CDR3 contains 12 residues. CDR3 DNA sequence: TGTGCCATCAGAGGCAGGGGGGACGAGCAGTACTTC. Residues: CAIRGRGDEQYF.

Note on this clone: The same CDR3 also results from other DNA sequences found in this sample. The J gene is TRBJ2-2, the V gene TRBV9, with D perhaps matching TRBD2 (6 bases). Trimming removed 0 bases at V and 2 bases at J, with 11 bases between. Germline V gene data show CDR1 as SGDLS and CDR2 as YYNGEE. This CDR3 comprises 16 residues. The CDR3 spells CASSVVGGTNTGELFF. The CDR3 coding sequence is TGTGCCAGCAGCGTAGTCGGGGGAACCAACACCGGGGAGCTGTTTTTT.

CDR3 protein: CASSEFSGEQYF. DNA of the CDR3: TGTGCCAGCAGTGAATTCAGCGGCGAGCAGTACTTC. The chain carries TRBV2 and TRBJ2-7; D perhaps matches TRBD2 (5 bases). The germline V gene has CDR1 SNHLY and CDR2 FYNNEI. The germline V and J ends were trimmed by 2 bases and 6 bases, with 8 bases remaining between them. The CDR3 length is 12 residues.

V usage is TRBV7-2 and J usage is TRBJ1-3; D remains ambiguous. With 1 base removed from V and 8 bases from J, the gap between germline ends came to 9 bases. In germline, CDR1 is SGHTA, CDR2 FQGNSA. The length of the CDR3 is 13 residues. CDR3 loop: CASSLVWEDTIYF. In DNA form, the CDR3 reads TGTGCCAGCAGCTTAGTCTGGGAAGACACCATATATTTT.

The chain joins TRBV6-5 to TRBJ1-3; no reliable D call. From germline, CDR1 is MNHEY and CDR2 SVGAGI. The CDR3 is 13 amino acids. V was clipped by 10 bases and J by 4 bases, with 14 bases between them. CDR3 nucleotides: TGTGCCACGCAAGTGGCGAAAGGAAACACCATATATTTT. The encoded protein is CATQVAKGNTIYF.